Below are 27 T cell receptor beta chains sequenced from a single sample in a study of cytomegalovirus exposure and HLA in healthy donors. The assay was immunoSEQ multiplex PCR, and TCRdb's table has in-frame clones only and misses some. Here the sample spans 140,000 to 150,000 clones, roughly 93% being singletons. The specimen was PBMCs. The receptors come from a man younger than 35 in good health and CMV-seropositive.

The V and J genes are TRBV6-5 and TRBJ2-5; 8 bases line up with TRBD1. Trimming removed 2 bases from V and 4 bases from J; junction bases left unmatched: 6. This CDR3 spans 15 amino acids. Germline V gene lookup returns CDR1 MNHEY and CDR2 SVGAGI. DNA for the CDR3: TGTGCCAGCAGTTACGGTCAGGGGGCAGGAGAGACCCAGTACTTC. Protein product: CASSYGQGAGETQYF.

The chain links TRBV11-2 to TRBJ2-7, with 7 bases lining up with TRBD2. The CDR3 totals 15 residues. Germline CDR1 SGHAT, CDR2 FQNNGV. V lost 1 base, J lost 4 bases, and 7 bases stayed unmatched. CDR3 sequence: CASSLGGGLGYEQYF. CDR3 nucleotides: TGTGCCAGCAGCTTAGGGGGTGGACTAGGTTACGAGCAGTACTTC.

The rearrangement links TRBV30 to TRBJ2-7; 8 bases line up with TRBD2. Germline-derived CDR1 and CDR2 are GTSNPN and SVGIG (reference sequence). V was clipped by 4 bases and J by 5 bases; unmatched bases: 7. CDR3 size: 13 residues. The CDR3: CAWTAGVFHEQYF. The DNA of the CDR3 is TGTGCCTGGACAGCGGGAGTATTCCACGAGCAGTACTTC.

The rearrangement links TRBV5-1 to TRBJ2-2, with 8 bases lining up with TRBD1. Unmatched junction bases numbered 7, after V lost 0 bases and J lost 6 bases. The CDR3 loop spans 16 amino acids. Germline assignment: CDR1 SGHRS and CDR2 YFSETQ. The CDR3 coding sequence is TGCGCCAGCAGCTTGGTTGGACAGGGTCCCTCCGGGGAGCTGTTTTTT. Translation: CASSLVGQGPSGELFF.

The rearrangement links TRBV2 to TRBJ2-5; 11 bases align to TRBD2. The CDR3 sequence is 15 residues long. Germline V lookup: CDR1 SNHLY, CDR2 FYNNEI. V trimming: 6 bases; J trimming: 2 bases; junction bases outside the gene matches: 5. The CDR3: CASRIAGGGQETQYF. CDR3 in DNA: TGTGCCAGCAGGATAGCGGGAGGGGGACAAGAGACCCAGTACTTC.

The gene calls are TRBV2 and TRBJ2-6, with D unclear. This CDR3 has 15 amino acids. The germline V and J ends were trimmed by 7 bases and 3 bases, with 13 bases remaining between them. From germline, CDR1 is SNHLY and CDR2 FYNNEI. The CDR3 DNA sequence: TGTGCCAGCAAGTTGGCTTGGTATGGGGCCAACGTCCTGACTTTC. Translating gives CASKLAWYGANVLTF.

V gene TRBV12-5 combines with J gene TRBJ1-1, with D perhaps matching TRBD1 (5 bases). Germline V CDR1 and CDR2: LGHNT, FRNRAP. This CDR3 is built from 13 residues. Trimming removed 1 base from V and 7 bases from J, with 10 bases in between. CDR3 DNA sequence: TGTGCTAGTGGTTTGGACACAGGCTATGAAGCTTTCTTT. This sequence encodes CASGLDTGYEAFF.

This clone was observed once. The J gene is TRBJ1-6, the V gene TRBV6-1; no clear D. Germline values: CDR1 MNHNS, CDR2 SASEGT. The CDR3 contains 15 residues. V lost 8 bases and J lost 0, with 11 bases in between. The CDR3, as DNA: TGTGCCAGCCCTTCGGCGGACTCCTATAATTCACCCCTCCACTTT. Amino acid sequence: CASPSADSYNSPLHF.

The chain links TRBV28 to TRBJ1-4; 8 bases align to TRBD1. The CDR3 has 15 residues. V shed 3 bases, J shed 8 bases, and the junction held 8 bases outside the gene matches. Germline loops: CDR1 MDHEN, CDR2 SYDVKM. This chain's CDR3 is CASSFQGASSEKLFF. CDR3 in DNA: TGTGCCAGCAGTTTTCAGGGGGCTTCTTCCGAAAAACTGTTTTTT.

The V gene is TRBV5-1, the J gene TRBJ2-1; D unresolved. The CDR3 loop spans 13 amino acids. Germline V gene sequence: CDR1 SGHRS, CDR2 YFSETQ. The germline V and J ends were trimmed by 0 bases and 7 bases, with 8 bases remaining between them. CDR3 in amino acids: CASSLGQKNEQFF. CDR3 sequence (DNA): TGCGCCAGCAGCTTGGGCCAGAAAAATGAGCAGTTCTTC.

This sequence joins TRBV15 and TRBJ1-1; 10 bases fit TRBD1. The V segment lost 6 bases and the J segment 0 bases; nucleotides outside the gene matches: 1. The CDR3 runs 14 residues. Germline loops: CDR1 LNHNV, CDR2 YYDKDF (reference sequence). CDR3 amino acids: CATSDRGLNTEAFF. The CDR3 DNA follows: TGTGCCACCAGTGACAGGGGGCTGAACACTGAAGCTTTCTTT.

This sequence joins TRBV5-1 and TRBJ2-7; the match to TRBD1 covers 11 bases. The CDR3 has 14 residues. CDR1 and CDR2 from the germline V gene are SGHRS and YFSETQ. Losses at the gene ends were 4 bases for V and 7 bases for J; bases not matched to a gene: 7. CDR3 protein: CASSLADRGREQYF. The CDR3 DNA reads as TGCGCCAGCAGCCTGGCGGACAGGGGGCGAGAGCAGTACTTC.

The V and J genes are TRBV28 and TRBJ1-1; D is uncertain. Trimming shortened V by 1 base and J by 8 bases, and 17 bases separated the two germline ends. CDR3 length: 15 amino acids. The germline V gene has CDR1 MDHEN and CDR2 SYDVKM. CDR3 sequence (DNA): TGTGCCAGCAGTTTATACACTCAGGTGACCATAGAAGCTTTCTTT. Encoded protein: CASSLYTQVTIEAFF.

This clone occurred a few times. This sample includes further DNA sequences coding for the same CDR3. The chain employs TRBV30 and TRBJ1-1; D is ambiguous. Trimming removed 4 bases from V and 2 bases from J, with 5 bases in between. Germline values: CDR1 GTSNPN, CDR2 SVGIG (reference sequence). The CDR3 length is 11 residues. The CDR3 DNA follows: TGTGCCTGGATATTTAACACTGAAGCTTTCTTT. It encodes CAWIFNTEAFF.

V usage is TRBV11-1 and J usage is TRBJ2-1, with TRBD2 matching over 10 bases. V gave up 5 bases and J gave up 7 bases; unmatched junction bases: 11. The CDR3 covers 16 residues. CDR1 and CDR2 (germline): SGHAT, FQDESV (reference sequence). In DNA form, the CDR3 reads TGTGCCAGCAGCCGGGGAAGCGGGAGGGACTTTAATGAGCAGTTCTTC. This codes for CASSRGSGRDFNEQFF.

The rearrangement joins TRBV27 to TRBJ2-3, with TRBD2 matching over 8 bases. The V gene's germline CDR1 is MNHEY and CDR2 SMNVEV (reference sequence). After removal of 8 bases from V and 2 bases from J, the junction contained 3 bases not matched to a gene. The CDR3 is made up of 13 amino acids. The CDR3 nucleotides read TGTGCCAGCCGGGGACTAGACACAGATACGCAGTATTTT. Amino acids: CASRGLDTDTQYF.

The V call is TRBV4-1, the J call TRBJ1-5; 8 bases align to TRBD1. Germline V gene lookup returns CDR1 MGHRA and CDR2 YSYEKL. V shed 4 bases, J shed 8 bases, and the junction held 7 bases outside the gene matches. The length of the CDR3 is 14 residues. The CDR3 reads CASSRRDRREPQHF. The CDR3, as DNA: TGCGCCAGCAGCCGAAGGGACAGGAGGGAGCCCCAGCATTTT.

V usage is TRBV27 and J usage is TRBJ2-1; weak D call: TRBD2 (6 bases). Germline CDR1 reads MNHEY; CDR2 reads SMNVEV (reference sequence). The V end lost 6 bases, the J end lost 6 bases, and 15 bases lay between the germline ends. The length of the CDR3 is 14 residues. CDR3 in DNA: TGTGCCAGCAGAGGAGGGAGTGCCATCAATGAGCAGTTCTTC. Its translation is CASRGGSAINEQFF.

This sequence joins TRBV5-1 and TRBJ2-1; 9 nucleotides line up with TRBD1. J was trimmed by 3 bases and V by 4 bases; bases with no gene match: 5. The germline V gene has CDR1 SGHRS and CDR2 YFSETQ. The CDR3 sequence is 15 residues long. The CDR3 DNA reads as TGCGCCAGCAGCGGAGGACAGGGGTACTACAATGAGCAGTTCTTC. It translates to CASSGGQGYYNEQFF.

In this sample, this clone turned up once. The chain recombines TRBV28 with TRBJ1-5, with D possibly being TRBD1 (5 bases). Germline CDR1 reads MDHEN; CDR2 reads SYDVKM. Between the trimmed V and J ends, which lost 1 base and 0 bases, there was a span of 10 bases. The CDR3 extends over 16 amino acids. The DNA of the CDR3 is TGTGCCAGCAGTTTATTCTCAGGGTATAGCAATCAGCCCCAGCATTTT. Translating it yields CASSLFSGYSNQPQHF.

The chain links TRBV7-9 to TRBJ1-1; 8 nucleotides align to TRBD1. CDR1 and CDR2 from the germline V gene are SEHNR and FQNEAQ (reference sequence). This CDR3 has 13 residues. V was pared by 6 bases and J by 4 bases, with 4 bases of the junction left unmatched. This chain's CDR3 is CASSPTGVTEAFF. DNA for the CDR3: TGTGCCAGCAGTCCGACAGGGGTCACTGAAGCTTTCTTT.

About this clone itself: The identical CDR3 is also encoded by other nucleotide sequences in the sample. V gene TRBV5-1 combines with J gene TRBJ1-1, with D tentatively TRBD1 (6 bases). There are 12 residues in the CDR3. Germline V gene lookup returns CDR1 SGHRS and CDR2 YFSETQ. The V end was cut by 5 bases, the J end by 3 bases, with 8 bases between. The CDR3: CASSRTDTEAFF. In DNA form, the CDR3 reads TGCGCCAGCAGTCGGACAGACACTGAAGCTTTCTTT.

The chain employs TRBV2 and TRBJ1-1, with 10 positions matching TRBD1. Germline CDR1 SNHLY, CDR2 FYNNEI. The CDR3 extends over 14 amino acids. The trim removed 9 bases at V and 3 bases at J, leaving 7 bases unmatched. The CDR3 spells CARDRGVGDTEAFF. CDR3 DNA: TGTGCCAGGGACAGGGGGGTAGGAGACACTGAAGCTTTCTTT. The full variable domain, completed using reference TRBV2 and TRBJ1-1, is EPEVTQTPSHQVTQMGQEVILRCVPISNHLYFYWYRQILGQKVEFLVSFYNNEISEKSEIFDDQFSVERPDGSNFTLKIRSTKLEDSAMYFCARDRGVGDTEAFFGQGTRLTVV.

The genes are TRBV5-6 and TRBJ1-2; 8 bases line up with TRBD1. Germline lookup yields CDR1 SGHDT and CDR2 YYEEEE. CDR3 length: 14 residues. The V and J ends lost 0 bases and 3 bases, in that order; junction bases with no gene match: 1. CDR3 region: CASSLDRGDYGYTF. The CDR3 coding sequence is TGTGCCAGCAGCTTGGACAGGGGGGACTATGGCTACACCTTC. Using reference TRBV5-6 and TRBJ1-2 for the parts outside the CDR3, the full variable domain is DAGVTQSPTHLIKTRGQQVTLRCSPKSGHDTVSWYQQALGQGPQFIFQYYEEEERQRGNFPDRFSGHQFPNYSSELNVNALLLGDSALYLCASSLDRGDYGYTFGSGTRLTVV.

This sequence joins TRBV7-2 and TRBJ2-3, with TRBD2 as a possible D gene (6 bases). The CDR3 has 16 residues. The V end was cut by 1 base, the J end by 0 bases, with 11 bases between. CDR1 is SGHTA and CDR2 is FQGNSA in the germline V gene. CDR3 residues: CASSLVFGTSTDTQYF. The CDR3 region has the DNA TGTGCCAGCAGCTTAGTGTTTGGGACTAGCACAGATACGCAGTATTTT.

The chain uses TRBV7-9 and TRBJ2-1; TRBD2 aligns across 11 bases. The CDR3 runs 16 residues. The J segment lost 3 bases and the V segment lost 4 bases, leaving 5 bases of the junction unmatched. CDR1 and CDR2 (germline): SEHNR, FQNEAQ (reference sequence). DNA of the CDR3: TGTGCCAGCAGCTCGGGACTAGCGGAGATCTACAATGAGCAGTTCTTC. This gives the protein CASSSGLAEIYNEQFF.

The sample holds one count of this clone. This sequence joins TRBV14 and TRBJ2-3, with D possibly matching TRBD2 (6 bases). CDR3 length: 13 residues. CDR1 SGHDN and CDR2 FVKESK come from the germline V gene. V dropped 4 bases and J dropped 6 bases, with 11 bases sitting between them. The CDR3 loop reads CASSPLASDTQYF. The CDR3 DNA reads TGTGCCAGCAGCCCACTAGCAAGTGATACGCAGTATTTT.